The rows below give T cell receptor beta chains drawn from one sample of a study of cytomegalovirus exposure and HLA in healthy donors. The repertoire was sequenced with immunoSEQ multiplex PCR; TCRdb's copy has only in-frame clones and lacks some. Of roughly 150,000 clones in the sample, approximately 80% are singletons; the top ten hold roughly 3.7%. The sequencing input was PBMCs. Receptors originate from a male donor in good health and CMV-seronegative. The CDR3 runs from the conserved cysteine through the conserved F or W. A D gene is named only where the DNA matches it firmly. Clone size, where shown, is once, few, many, or a class for clones that have expanded.

j_call	cdr3_length	d_call	clone_size	v_call	cdr3_aa	cdr3_nt
TRBJ1-5	15	TRBD1	-	TRBV5-6	CASSLRDRANQPQHF	TGTGCCAGCAGCTTACGAGACAGGGCAAATCAGCCCCAGCATTTT
TRBJ2-7	15	-	-	TRBV7-2	CASSLEGRGAYEQYF	TGTGCCAGCAGCTTAGAAGGCAGGGGGGCCTACGAGCAGTACTTC
TRBJ2-5	14	-	-	TRBV29-1	CSATLEGNQETQYF	TGCAGCGCCACCTTGGAGGGGAACCAAGAGACCCAGTACTTC
TRBJ2-7	14	-	-	TRBV9	CASSVDGESYEQYF	TGTGCCAGCAGCGTAGACGGGGAGTCCTACGAGCAGTACTTC
TRBJ1-3	16	-	-	TRBV6-6	CASSYVVPSSGNTIYF	TGTGCCAGCAGTTACGTAGTTCCTAGCTCTGGAAACACCATATATTTT
TRBJ2-5	16	TRBD2	-	TRBV30	CAWSLGLAGDLETQYF	TGTGCCTGGAGTCTCGGACTAGCGGGAGATTTGGAGACCCAGTACTTC
TRBJ2-7	14	TRBD1	-	TRBV5-1	CASSLSGTGYEQYF	TGCGCCAGCAGCTTGTCTGGGACAGGCTACGAGCAGTACTTC
TRBJ2-1	15	TRBD2	-	TRBV15	CATSRGTGGPQEQFF	TGTGCCACCAGCAGAGGGACGGGAGGGCCCCAGGAGCAGTTCTTC
TRBJ2-7	13	-	-	TRBV21-1	CASSRGLDREQYF	TGTGCCAGCAGCAGGGGACTAGATCGGGAGCAGTACTTC
TRBJ1-2	13	TRBD1	-	TRBV7-3	CASSGQGYYGYTF	TGTGCCAGCAGCGGACAGGGTTACTATGGCTACACCTTC
TRBJ2-3	15	TRBD2	-	TRBV7-8	CASSLYSGMGDTQYF	TGTGCCAGCAGCTTATATAGCGGGATGGGAGATACGCAGTATTTT
TRBJ2-7	11	-	-	TRBV11-2	CASSPGYEQYF	TGTGCCAGCAGCCCGGGTTACGAGCAGTACTTC
TRBJ2-1	16	-	few	TRBV27	CASSPWGKGDAYEQFF	TGTGCCAGCAGCCCATGGGGAAAGGGGGATGCATATGAGCAGTTCTTC
TRBJ1-5	14	-	few	TRBV6-5	CASYSYSQGQPQHF	TGTGCCAGCTACAGTTACTCACAGGGTCAGCCCCAGCATTTT
TRBJ2-1	12	-	once	TRBV2	CASIIRYNEQFF	TGTGCCAGCATAATACGGTACAATGAGCAGTTCTTC
TRBJ1-4	14	TRBD1	few	TRBV10-3	CAISGTGSNEKLFF	TGTGCCATCAGTGGGACAGGGAGTAATGAAAAACTGTTTTTT
TRBJ1-1	14	TRBD1	-	TRBV10-1	CASSGQGRNTEAFF	TGCGCCAGCAGTGGACAGGGGCGGAACACTGAAGCTTTCTTT
TRBJ1-2	14	-	-	TRBV30	CAWSVPGQSSGYTF	TGTGCCTGGAGTGTACCAGGGCAGAGTAGCGGCTACACCTTC
TRBJ2-2	17	TRBD2	-	TRBV5-1	CASSWTSGSPNTGELFF	TGCGCCAGCAGCTGGACTAGCGGGAGCCCGAACACCGGGGAGCTGTTTTTT
TRBJ2-1	16	TRBD1	-	TRBV25-1	CASSVSGTGSYNEQFF	TGTGCCAGCAGTGTCTCCGGGACAGGCTCCTACAATGAGCAGTTCTTC